This TCR beta chain appears in the sequencing data of a study of blood T cell repertoires in COVID-19. Across the whole study: Acute-phase and convalescent COVID-19 samples originated in the United States, Italy and Spain. PBMCs, B-cell-depleted T cells, or T cells provided the cDNA or gDNA that made up the material.

This clone appeared once. CDR1 is SGHVS and CDR2 is FNYEAQ in the germline V gene. There are 14 residues in the CDR3. V lost 6 bases and J lost 1, with 9 bases in between. Per the authors' pipeline: From reference gene primer amplification, estimates of nucleated cell counts were derived. The method was immunoSEQ multiplex PCR; TCRdb's version includes in-frame clones alone and lacks a portion of them. The V and J calls and the clone size are those of that table, but D and trimming were determined from the DNA. The table lists fewer than 100,000 clones, less than 90% of them singletons, with about 3.8% in the top ten.

Sequenced sample: peripheral blood. The clonotype comes from a man between 60 and 75 years old with acute or convalescent COVID-19. The chain is built from TRBV7-6 and TRBJ2-2; D uncertain. The CDR3 here is CASSTRMNTGELFF. The CDR3, as DNA: TGTGCCAGCAGTACTCGAATGAACACCGGGGAGCTGTTTTTT.